One and the same sample provided the 31 T cell receptor beta chains below, sequenced in a study of cytomegalovirus exposure and HLA in healthy donors (dated by TCRdb to 2016 to 2017). Receptor libraries were prepared by the immunoSEQ multiplex PCR assay. For the multiplex PCR, a mixture combining 60 forward primers for TCR Vbeta segments and 13 reverse primers for TCR Jbeta segments was used. TCRdb provides this immuneACCESS table in a form limited to in-frame rearrangements. Some clones are lacking; in checked studies, under half of them reflect an unresolved V gene, and why the rest are absent is not known. Here the sample has 110,000 or so clones; 60% to 80% occur a single time. Jointly, the top ten make up 8% to 10% of the sample. The sample was PBMCs. Source of these receptors: a man younger than 35 in good health and CMV-seropositive.

The V gene is TRBV29-1, the J gene TRBJ1-2; no firm D call. Trimming left V 7 bases short and J 0 bases short, with 12 bases between. CDR1 is SQVTM, CDR2 ANQGSEA, per germline. CDR3 length equals 13 residues. The CDR3 loop reads CSADLEANYGYTF. As DNA, the CDR3 is TGCAGCGCAGACCTAGAAGCTAACTATGGCTACACCTTC.

CDR3 sequence: CASSFSGGYLVTDTQYF. The CDR3 coding sequence is TGTGCCAGCAGCTTCTCGGGCGGGTATCTGGTCACAGATACGCAGTATTTT. This chain uses TRBV7-2 with TRBJ2-3, with D perhaps TRBD2 (5 bases). This CDR3 contains 17 residues. The germline V and J ends were trimmed by 3 bases and 2 bases, with 18 bases remaining between them. Germline CDR1 and CDR2: SGHTA and FQGNSA. The variable domain in full, completed from reference TRBV7-2 and TRBJ2-3, reads GAGVSQSPSNKVTEKGKDVELRCDPISGHTALYWYRQSLGQGLEFLIYFQGNSAPDKSGLPSDRFSAERTGGSVSTLTIQRTQQEDSAVYLCASSFSGGYLVTDTQYFGPGTRLTVL.

CDR3 sequence (DNA): TGTGCCAGCAGTCCGGACAGGGGTAACTACAATGAGCAGTTCTTC. Protein product: CASSPDRGNYNEQFF. This chain links TRBV28 with TRBJ2-1; 9 bases match TRBD1. Unmatched junction bases numbered 5, after V lost 5 bases and J lost 3 bases. This CDR3 is 15 amino acids long. Looked up from germline, CDR1 is MDHEN and CDR2 is SYDVKM.

This clone was observed once. The rearrangement uses TRBV2 and TRBJ1-5, with D maybe TRBD1 (6 bases). The CDR3 loop spans 15 amino acids. V was shortened by 6 bases and J by 4 bases, with 16 bases between the two germline ends. The germline V gene encodes CDR1 SNHLY and CDR2 FYNNEI. The CDR3 loop reads CASRVNRDWNQPQHF. In nucleotides, the CDR3 is TGTGCCAGCAGGGTAAACAGGGATTGGAATCAGCCCCAGCATTTT.

This clone has a handful of counts. The CDR3: CASSLRGETQYF. CDR3 nucleotides: TGTGCCAGCAGCTTAAGAGGGGAGACCCAGTACTTC. The chain recombines TRBV5-6 with TRBJ2-5, with D perhaps TRBD2 (5 bases). V shed 2 bases and J shed 5 bases, with 7 bases lying between them. Looked up from germline, CDR1 is SGHDT and CDR2 is YYEEEE. This CDR3 has 12 amino acids.

CDR3 region: CASSAGQGFEAFF. CDR3 coding DNA: TGTGCCAGCAGCGCAGGACAGGGGTTTGAAGCTTTCTTT. J is TRBJ1-1 and V is TRBV9; 9 bases are a match to TRBD1. The J segment lost 7 bases and the V segment lost 3 bases, leaving 4 bases of the junction unmatched. The CDR3 is 13 residues long. Germline lookup yields CDR1 SGDLS and CDR2 YYNGEE.

The J gene is TRBJ2-3, the V gene TRBV5-4; TRBD2 agrees at 9 bases. The germline CDR1 and CDR2 sequences are SGHNT and YYREEE (reference sequence). Germline trimming cut 2 bases from V and 6 bases from J; bases unmatched to any gene: 10. This CDR3 spans 16 amino acids. The chain's CDR3 is CASSFGGRGGLDTQYF. CDR3 coding DNA: TGTGCCAGCAGCTTTGGGGGGCGGGGGGGCCTTGATACGCAGTATTTT. The full variable domain, with the rest looked up from reference TRBV5-4 and TRBJ2-3, is ETGVTQSPTHLIKTRGQQVTLRCSSQSGHNTVSWYQQALGQGPQFIFQYYREEENGRGNFPPRFSGLQFPNYSSELNVNALELDDSALYLCASSFGGRGGLDTQYFGPGTRLTVL.

This clone was seen a single time. The chain has TRBV5-1 and TRBJ2-5; 9 bases fit TRBD2. The germline V gene has CDR1 SGHRS and CDR2 YFSETQ. This CDR3 contains 16 residues. The junction had 11 bases not matched to a gene; V was cut back by 3 bases and J by 5 bases. DNA of the CDR3: TGCGCCAGCAGCTCCATTAGCGGGGGCTACATGGAGACCCAGTACTTC. This sequence encodes CASSSISGGYMETQYF.

The chain is built from TRBV11-2 and TRBJ1-6, with unresolved D. Trimming shortened V by 5 bases and J by 10 bases, and 24 bases separated the two germline ends. The germline CDR1 and CDR2 sequences are SGHAT and FQNNGV. This CDR3 region has 17 residues. CDR3 in DNA: TGTGCCAGCAGCACTAGCAGTTGGCACGTCGCCCGATCACCCCTCCACTTT. It codes for CASSTSSWHVARSPLHF.

This clone has just a few counts. The rearrangement links TRBV10-3 to TRBJ2-1; 9 positions match TRBD1. The CDR3 contains 14 residues. Unmatched junction bases numbered 10, after V lost 10 bases and J lost 6 bases. Per germline, CDR1 ENHRY and CDR2 SYGVKD. The CDR3 region has the DNA TGTGCCACCCGGGACAGGGATTCCCTCAATGAGCAGTTCTTC. It encodes CATRDRDSLNEQFF.

This clone was observed a few times. J is TRBJ1-1 and V is TRBV27; 8 positions agree with TRBD1. The ends lost 4 bases at V and 5 bases at J; junction bases unmatched: 6. Looked up from germline, CDR1 is MNHEY and CDR2 is SMNVEV (reference sequence). The CDR3 has 14 amino acids. This chain's CDR3 is CASSSGQGGTEAFF. CDR3 nucleotide sequence: TGTGCCAGCAGTTCCGGACAGGGTGGGACTGAAGCTTTCTTT.

The sample holds a few counts of this clone. The chain links TRBV9 to TRBJ1-2; D perhaps matches TRBD1 (6 bases). CDR3 size: 15 residues. The germline gives CDR1 SGDLS, CDR2 YYNGEE. The V end lost 4 bases, the J end lost 4 bases, and 17 bases lay between the germline ends. CDR3 sequence: CASSPIGGRGYGYTF. The CDR3 nucleotides read TGTGCCAGCAGCCCTATTGGGGGCAGGGGCTATGGCTACACCTTC.

The chain has TRBV2 and TRBJ2-2; D unresolved. CDR3 length: 15 residues. V was shortened by 6 bases and J by 0 bases, with 11 bases between the two germline ends. Germline CDR1 is SNHLY and CDR2 is FYNNEI. CDR3 DNA: TGTGCCAGCAGACCCATAGTAACGAACACCGGGGAGCTGTTTTTT. Translating it yields CASRPIVTNTGELFF.

The chain is built from TRBV18 and TRBJ1-2; D is unresolved. This CDR3 has 12 amino acids. CDR1 is KGHSH and CDR2 is LQKENI in the germline V gene. The V end lost 3 bases, the J end lost 8 bases, and 10 bases lay between the germline ends. CDR3 in DNA: TGTGCCAGCTCACCCGCCGGGGAGGGCTACACCTTC. Its protein product is CASSPAGEGYTF. The variable domain in full, with the rest retrieved from reference TRBV18 and TRBJ1-2, is NAGVMQNPRHLVRRRGQEARLRCSPMKGHSHVYWYRQLPEEGLKFMVYLQKENIIDESGMPKERFSAEFPKEGPSILRIQQVVRGDSAAYFCASSPAGEGYTFGSGTRLTVV.

The genes are TRBV7-3 and TRBJ2-2; perhaps TRBD2 as D (7 bases). This CDR3 is built from 16 residues. V lost 1 base and J 3 bases, leaving 12 bases between the germline ends. CDR1 SGHTA and CDR2 FQGTGA come from the germline V gene. CDR3 in amino acids: CASSLRGGADTGELFF. The DNA for the CDR3 is TGTGCCAGCAGCTTAAGAGGGGGGGCCGACACCGGGGAGCTGTTTTTT. The full variable domain, its missing parts supplied by reference TRBV7-3 and TRBJ2-2, is GAGVSQTPSNKVTEKGKYVELRCDPISGHTALYWYRQSLGQGPEFLIYFQGTGAADDSGLPNDRFFAVRPEGSVSTLKIQRTERGDSAVYLCASSLRGGADTGELFFGEGSRLTVL.

This clone was seen a handful of times. The rearrangement links TRBV28 to TRBJ1-1; no clear D gene. The CDR3 length is 12 residues. The germline CDR1 and CDR2 sequences are MDHEN and SYDVKM. The germline V and J ends were trimmed by 7 bases and 0 bases, with 6 bases remaining between them. The CDR3 region is CASTRVNTEAFF. The CDR3 DNA reads TGTGCCAGCACCCGGGTGAACACTGAAGCTTTCTTT.

CDR3 residues: CSGCTGQCSGNTIYF. The CDR3 DNA reads TGCAGCGGATGCACGGGACAGTGTTCGGGAAACACCATATATTTT. The chain links TRBV29-1 to TRBJ1-3; TRBD1 agrees at 7 bases. Germline lookup yields CDR1 SQVTM and CDR2 ANQGSEA. V trimming: 7 bases; J trimming: 4 bases; junction bases outside the gene matches: 13. The CDR3 runs 15 residues.

The rearrangement joins TRBV6-4 to TRBJ2-7; D remains unclear. CDR3 length: 13 amino acids. Germline V CDR1 and CDR2: MRHNA, SNTAGT. V shed 6 bases and J shed 4 bases, with 13 bases lying between them. Here the CDR3 reads CASSLQRAYEQYF. CDR3 nucleotide sequence: TGTGCCAGCAGCCTCCAAAGAGCTTACGAGCAGTACTTC.

The chain carries TRBV13 and TRBJ2-1; 9 bases align to TRBD1. V dropped 5 bases and J dropped 9; count of bases not matched to a gene: 14. Germline CDR1 reads PRHDT; CDR2 reads FYEKMQ (reference sequence). The CDR3 length is 16 residues. This CDR3 reads CASSPQGTGKASEQFF. The CDR3 bases are TGTGCCAGCAGCCCCCAAGGGACAGGGAAAGCTAGTGAGCAGTTCTTC.

The gene calls are TRBV30 and TRBJ2-3, with 9 bases aligning to TRBD2. Germline V gives CDR1 GTSNPN, CDR2 SVGIG (reference sequence). With V trimmed by 4 bases and J by 4 bases, 3 bases remained unmatched. The CDR3 is 13 residues long. The CDR3 DNA sequence: TGTGCCTGGAATAGCGGGGGCCCAGATACGCAGTATTTT. Amino acid sequence: CAWNSGGPDTQYF.

The gene calls are TRBV6-1 and TRBJ1-2, with D uncertain. CDR1 MNHNS and CDR2 SASEGT come from the germline V gene. The CDR3 extends over 15 amino acids. V lost 0 bases and J 4 bases, leaving 12 bases between the germline ends. CDR3 coding DNA: TGTGCCAGCAGTGAAGCGGACGGGAGAGCCTATGGCTACACCTTC. Residues: CASSEADGRAYGYTF.

This clone was recorded a few times. The chain employs TRBV10-1 and TRBJ1-1, with 8 nucleotides matching TRBD1. The CDR3 extends over 15 amino acids. Germline CDR1 WNHNN, CDR2 SYGVQD (reference sequence). The V segment lost 5 bases and the J segment 0 bases; nucleotides outside the gene matches: 5. The CDR3 DNA is TGCGCCAGCAGTCCCGGGACAGGAATGAACACTGAAGCTTTCTTT. Its protein product is CASSPGTGMNTEAFF.

The chain carries TRBV29-1 and TRBJ2-2, with D maybe TRBD1 (6 bases). The germline V gene has CDR1 SQVTM and CDR2 ANQGSEA. V was trimmed by 6 bases and J by 3 bases, leaving 11 bases between them. The CDR3 loop spans 13 amino acids. Written as DNA, the CDR3 is TGCAGCGTAAAGGGACAACACACCGGGGAGCTGTTTTTT. This sequence encodes CSVKGQHTGELFF.

This clone is a singleton in its sample. The CDR3 region is CASRRGQGVIDEKLFF. CDR3 sequence (DNA): TGCGCCAGCAGGAGGGGACAGGGGGTGATTGATGAAAAACTGTTTTTT. This chain connects TRBV4-1 to TRBJ1-4, with TRBD1 matching over 11 bases. V trimming: 6 bases; J trimming: 6 bases; junction bases outside the gene matches: 9. The length of the CDR3 is 16 residues. Germline V gene lookup returns CDR1 MGHRA and CDR2 YSYEKL.

V gene TRBV9 combines with J gene TRBJ2-7; 9 bases line up with TRBD1. This CDR3 is built from 13 residues. Germline lookup yields CDR1 SGDLS and CDR2 YYNGEE. Trimming at V came to 5 bases and at J to 6 bases, leaving 6 bases not matched to a gene. DNA of the CDR3: TGTGCCAGCAGGAGGGACAGGGATTGCGAGCAGTACGTC. Its translation is CASRRDRDCEQYV.

As regards this clone: A read error may produce the germline difference seen at one junction end. The V call is TRBV30, the J call TRBJ1-2; 7 bases fit TRBD1. Germline loops: CDR1 GTSNPN, CDR2 SVGIG (reference sequence). The CDR3 runs 13 residues. In nucleotides, the CDR3 is TGTGCTCATTCCGGGACAGAAAGATATGGCTACGCCTTC. This gives the protein CAHSGTERYGYAF.

The V call is TRBV10-1, the J call TRBJ2-1; D might be TRBD1 (5 bases). Trimming removed 0 bases from V and 14 bases from J, with 17 bases in between. CDR3 length: 14 amino acids. Germline-derived CDR1 and CDR2 are WNHNN and SYGVQD (reference sequence). The CDR3 loop reads CASSESSGAREEFF. As DNA, the CDR3 is TGCGCCAGCAGTGAGTCGAGTGGTGCCAGGGAAGAGTTCTTC.

This clone was found a few times. The chain links TRBV11-1 to TRBJ2-5; 15 nucleotides agree with TRBD2. Trimming cost V 5 bases and J 5 bases; bases outside gene matches: 3. Germline assignment: CDR1 SGHAT and CDR2 FQDESV (reference sequence). The CDR3 extends over 15 amino acids. This CDR3 is CASSRTSGGAETQYF. DNA of the CDR3: TGTGCCAGCAGCCGGACTAGCGGGGGGGCGGAGACCCAGTACTTC.

This clone was seen only once. V gene TRBV6-5 combines with J gene TRBJ2-1; 9 bases are a match to TRBD1. Trimming removed 4 bases from V and 9 bases from J; junction bases left unmatched: 7. Germline V gene data show CDR1 as MNHEY and CDR2 as SVGAGI. There are 14 residues in the CDR3. The CDR3 sequence: CASSSDDRGCEQFF. Written as DNA, the CDR3 is TGTGCCAGCAGTTCCGATGACAGGGGGTGTGAGCAGTTCTTC.

The rearrangement joins TRBV7-9 to TRBJ2-7; maybe TRBD2 (6 bases). The germline V gene has CDR1 SEHNR and CDR2 FQNEAQ (reference sequence). V lost 5 bases to trimming and J lost 2 bases, with 13 bases between them. This CDR3 comprises 14 residues. CDR3 amino acids: CASSRGAIPYEQYF. DNA for the CDR3: TGTGCCAGCAGCCGCGGGGCTATCCCCTACGAGCAGTACTTC.

The genes are TRBV9 and TRBJ2-1, with 13 bases identical to TRBD2. The CDR3 length is 17 residues. Looked up from germline, CDR1 is SGDLS and CDR2 is YYNGEE. Losses at the gene ends were 6 bases for V and 7 bases for J; bases not matched to a gene: 13. CDR3 sequence: CASTTSGGAAQKNEQFF. The CDR3 DNA reads TGTGCCAGCACCACTAGCGGGGGGGCGGCTCAGAAAAATGAGCAGTTCTTC. Based on the CDR3 plus reference TRBV9 and TRBJ2-1, the full variable domain is DSGVTQTPKHLITATGQRVTLRCSPRSGDLSVYWYQQSLDQGLQFLIQYYNGEERAKGNILERFSAQQFPDLHSELNLSSLELGDSALYFCASTTSGGAAQKNEQFFGPGTRLTVL.